These 30 T cell receptor beta chains share one sample of origin, sequenced in a study of molecular identifiers for immune sequencing clone quantification. TCRdb called the PCR reads again in MiXCR, with one record for every CDR3 protein. The sample includes over 550,000 distinct CDR3 sequences, approximately 24% of them seen just once. The material sequenced was naive CD8+ T cells from blood, with Jurkat cell RNA spiked in. Subset defined: FACS-sorted CD8+CD4-CCR7+CD45RA+ naive T cells. These receptors all stem from a human donor in good health. Some libraries in this study had Jurkat cell RNA spiked in.

The V and J genes are TRBV7-8 and TRBJ2-2, with 10 bases aligning to TRBD2. The CDR3 is made up of 17 amino acids. V lost 5 bases to trimming and J lost 2 bases; unmatched junction nucleotides: 8. Germline V CDR1 and CDR2: SGHVS, FQNEAQ. The CDR3 loop reads CASSPRIAGGNTGELFF. CDR3 sequence (DNA): TGTGCCAGCAGCCCCCGGATAGCGGGGGGTAACACCGGGGAGCTGTTTTTT.

This clonotype was seen at least ten times. This sequence joins TRBV10-3 and TRBJ1-1, with TRBD1 identical over 9 bases. Germline CDR1 and CDR2: ENHRY and SYGVKD. V trimming: 6 bases; J trimming: 4 bases; junction bases outside the gene matches: 6. The CDR3 covers 14 residues. The CDR3 DNA reads TGTGCCATCAGACAGGGGGCGCCGGGCACTGAAGCTTTCTTT. As protein: CAIRQGAPGTEAFF.

Comment on this clonotype: In this CDR3 the conserved last residue, phenylalanine or tryptophan, is missing, so a read error is likely. The chain employs TRBV27 and TRBJ1-2; D might be TRBD1 (6 bases). This CDR3 is built from 15 residues. Deletions cut 3 bases from V and 4 bases from J, with 15 bases between. Germline CDR1 MNHEY, CDR2 SMNVEV (reference sequence). As DNA, the CDR3 is TGTGCCAGCAGTTTGGGTCCCAAGGACAGCTATGGCTACACCCTC. This codes for CASSLGPKDSYGYTL.

V gene TRBV20-1 combines with J gene TRBJ1-5; D uncertain. The CDR3 covers 17 residues. Germline V CDR1 and CDR2: DFQATT, SNEGSKA (reference sequence). Trimming stripped 1 base from V and 0 bases from J, with 16 bases between. The CDR3 reads CSARVPSGLYSNQPQHF. CDR3 coding DNA: TGCAGTGCTAGAGTTCCTTCAGGCTTATATAGCAATCAGCCCCAGCATTTT.

This clonotype was found a few times. The chain couples TRBV12-3 or TRBV12-4 to TRBJ1-1, with 8 nucleotides matching TRBD1. V lost 3 bases, J lost 6 bases, and 6 bases stayed unmatched. The CDR3 runs to 14 residues. The CDR3 DNA sequence: TGTGCCAGCAGTTTTGCAGGGGGCTTCGCTGAAGCTTTCTTT. Translated: CASSFAGGFAEAFF.

There are a few counts of this clonotype. The CDR3 here is CASSTTGRGDQPQHF. The CDR3 DNA reads TGTGCCAGCAGCACTACGGGCAGGGGTGATCAGCCCCAGCATTTT. This chain uses TRBV7-9 with TRBJ1-5; tentatively, D is TRBD1 (6 bases). From germline, CDR1 is SEHNR and CDR2 FQNEAQ (reference sequence). Deletions cut 5 bases from V and 5 bases from J, with 16 bases between. The CDR3 is made up of 15 amino acids.

This clonotype was seen a handful of times. This sequence joins TRBV27 and TRBJ2-7; 7 positions agree with TRBD1. Germline V gives CDR1 MNHEY, CDR2 SMNVEV (reference sequence). CDR3 length equals 12 residues. With V trimmed by 4 bases and J by 12 bases, 9 bases remained unmatched. CDR3 sequence: CASSSPRDRLYF. The CDR3 coding sequence is TGTGCCAGCAGTTCGCCCCGGGACAGACTGTACTTC.

As to this clonotype: The junction does not match germline at one end; this may be a read error. The chain has TRBV6-5 and TRBJ2-1; D might be TRBD2 (6 bases). CDR3 length: 15 amino acids. In germline, CDR1 is MNHEY, CDR2 SVGAGI. For the CDR3, the DNA is TGTGCCGGCAGTCTTAGCGGTAGCTCCTACAATGAGCAGTTCTTC. It translates to CAGSLSGSSYNEQFF.

This clonotype was picked up a small number of times. The V gene is TRBV27, the J gene TRBJ2-1; 14 bases are shared with TRBD2. CDR1 and CDR2 from the germline V gene are MNHEY and SMNVEV (reference sequence). The CDR3 is 16 residues long. The trim removed 4 bases at V and 12 bases at J, leaving 11 bases unmatched. The CDR3 reads CASSSLTSGGAGGQFF. The DNA for the CDR3 is TGTGCCAGCAGTTCCCTGACTAGCGGGGGGGCAGGGGGGCAGTTCTTC.

As concerns this clonotype: Since a much larger clone is just one base distant, this may be a read error. The chain combines TRBV14 with TRBJ1-4; 7 bases map to TRBD1. Looked up from germline, CDR1 is SGHDN and CDR2 is FVKESK. This CDR3 has 14 residues. The CDR3 spells CASSQGQGREILFF. DNA of the CDR3: TGTGCCAGCAGCCAAGGACAGGGTCGAGAAATACTGTTTTTT.

Comments on this clonotype: The conserved phenylalanine or tryptophan normally closing the CDR3 is absent here, so this likely arose from a read error. The J gene is TRBJ2-5, the V gene TRBV19, with a possible D match to TRBD2 (5 bases). The CDR3 contains 16 residues. CDR1 LNHDA and CDR2 SQIVND come from the germline V gene (reference sequence). Trimming left V 1 base short and J 0 bases short, with 12 bases between. CDR3 DNA: TGTGCCAGTAGTATAGGTAGCGAACGGTACCAAGAGACCCAGTACTCC. This codes for CASSIGSERYQETQYS.

This clonotype was observed a handful of times. This chain connects TRBV4-3 to TRBJ2-7, with D perhaps TRBD2 (6 bases). V dropped 4 bases and J dropped 0 bases, with 16 bases sitting between them. CDR1 and CDR2 (germline): LGHNA, YSLEER. The CDR3 loop spans 16 amino acids. The CDR3 sequence is CASSPTTSRTSYEQYF. In DNA, the CDR3 is TGCGCCAGCAGCCCAACGACTAGTCGAACCTCCTACGAGCAGTACTTC.

This clonotype was recorded a few times. The chain joins TRBV4-1 to TRBJ2-1; TRBD1 aligns across 9 bases. The J segment lost 9 bases and the V segment lost 5 bases, leaving 11 bases of the junction unmatched. CDR3 length: 15 amino acids. Germline lookup yields CDR1 MGHRA and CDR2 YSYEKL. CDR3 in amino acids: CASSDRDREKGEQFF. Here the CDR3 DNA reads TGCGCCAGCAGCGACCGGGACAGGGAAAAGGGTGAGCAGTTCTTC.

Only a few counts were recorded for this clonotype. The gene calls are TRBV21-1 and TRBJ1-1. TRBV21-1 constitutes a pseudogene. The CDR3 length is 17 residues. CDR3 coding DNA: TGTGCCAGCAGCAAAACACCTCGGGCAGTCTTAAGCACTGAAGCTTTCTTT. Its translation is CASSKTPRAVLSTEAFF.

This clonotype was recorded at least ten times. CDR3 sequence reads: CASSLSTGELFF. CDR3 nucleotides: TGTGCCAGCAGTTTATCGACCGGGGAGCTGTTTTTT. The chain is built from TRBV7-9 and TRBJ2-2; the D is unclear. This CDR3 spans 12 amino acids. Between the trimmed V and J ends, which lost 6 bases and 5 bases, there was a span of 7 bases. The V gene's germline CDR1 is SEHNR and CDR2 FQNEAQ (reference sequence).

This clonotype was detected many times. The chain recombines TRBV4-1 with TRBJ1-3; D is unresolved. Germline assignment: CDR1 MGHRA and CDR2 YSYEKL. The CDR3 sequence is 16 residues long. The V end was cut by 5 bases, the J end by 0 bases, with 14 bases between. CDR3 region: CASSTVPADSGNTIYF. CDR3 sequence (DNA): TGCGCCAGCAGCACCGTTCCGGCGGACTCTGGAAACACCATATATTTT.

This clonotype was picked up one time. One base away lies a much larger clone, so this may be a sequencing read error. This rearrangement joins TRBV5-6 to TRBJ1-1; unclear D gene. The V gene's germline CDR1 is SGHDT and CDR2 YYEEEE. The CDR3 spans 12 residues. The CDR3 protein is CASSLASAEALF. CDR3 in DNA: TGTGCCAGCAGCTTGGCGTCAGCTGAAGCTCTCTTT.

The chain has TRBV7-9 and TRBJ2-1, with a possible D match to TRBD2 (6 bases). V lost 5 bases and J 4 bases, leaving 24 bases between the germline ends. Germline V lookup: CDR1 SEHNR, CDR2 FQNEAQ (reference sequence). The CDR3 runs 18 residues. The CDR3 nucleotides are TGTGCCAGCAGCCAGAGTAGTAGCGGTCGGACTCGTTACAATGAGCAGTTCTTC. It yields the protein CASSQSSSGRTRYNEQFF.

The gene calls are TRBV11-2 and TRBJ2-3, with 9 bases aligning to TRBD2. Germline values: CDR1 SGHAT, CDR2 FQNNGV. J was trimmed by 3 bases and V by 1 base; bases with no gene match: 14. The CDR3 sequence is 19 residues long. The CDR3 nucleotides read TGTGCCAGCAGCTTAGTGGGTAGCGGGGGACTCGAGGTAACAGATACGCAGTATTTT. This sequence encodes CASSLVGSGGLEVTDTQYF.

The chain has TRBV20-1 and TRBJ2-7; 7 bases fit TRBD1. The germline gives CDR1 DFQATT, CDR2 SNEGSKA (reference sequence). The CDR3 sequence is 13 residues long. With 5 bases clipped from V and 4 bases from J, the junction kept 8 bases outside the gene matches. This chain's CDR3 is CSARADRAYEQYF. CDR3 nucleotides: TGCAGTGCTCGAGCCGACAGGGCTTACGAGCAGTACTTC.

This clonotype has at least ten counts. This chain joins TRBV3-1 and TRBJ2-7; D tentatively reads TRBD1 or TRBD2 (5 bases each). V was pared by 2 bases and J by 3 bases, with 11 bases between. Looked up from germline, CDR1 is LGHDT and CDR2 is YNNKEL (reference sequence). This CDR3 is built from 14 residues. DNA of the CDR3: TGTGCCAGCAGCCAATTCGGGGCGCTCTACGAGCAGTACTTC. The encoded protein is CASSQFGALYEQYF.

V and J are TRBV4-3 and TRBJ1-1; D remains ambiguous. The CDR3 is made up of 13 amino acids. The germline V and J ends were trimmed by 7 bases and 6 bases, with 15 bases remaining between them. Germline CDR1 LGHNA, CDR2 YSLEER. This CDR3 reads CASNQERGAEAFF. In DNA form, the CDR3 reads TGCGCCAGCAACCAGGAACGGGGAGCTGAAGCTTTCTTT.

This clonotype was counted at least ten times. The chain is built from TRBV6-5 and TRBJ1-6; D is perhaps TRBD1 (6 bases). CDR1 is MNHEY and CDR2 is SVGAGI in the germline V gene. The length of the CDR3 is 14 residues. The ends were cut back, 6 bases at V and 3 bases at J, with 9 bases in the middle. The CDR3 region is CASRLTGYNSPLHF. The CDR3 DNA reads TGTGCCAGCAGACTGACAGGCTATAATTCACCCCTCCACTTT.

Points on this clonotype: Compared with germline, one end of the junction differs, possibly owing to a read error. The chain carries TRBV30 and TRBJ2-3; perhaps TRBD1 as D (5 bases). This CDR3 is built from 15 residues. The germline V gene has CDR1 GTSNPN and CDR2 SVGIG (reference sequence). CDR3 sequence reads: CARSLGRAGTDTQYF. CDR3 nucleotide sequence: TGTGCCCGGAGTCTCGGCAGGGCGGGCACAGATACGCAGTATTTT. The variable domain in full, with the rest retrieved from reference TRBV30 and TRBJ2-3, is SQTIHQWPATLVQPVGSPLSLECTVEGTSNPNLYWYRQAAGRGLQLLFYSVGIGQISSEVPQNLSASRPQDRQFILSSKKLLLSDSGFYLCARSLGRAGTDTQYFGPGTRLTVL.

This clonotype was seen at least ten times. The chain carries TRBV20-1 and TRBJ2-5; TRBD2 matches at 11 bases. Losses at the gene ends were 5 bases for V and 1 base for J; bases not matched to a gene: 15. The CDR3 has 18 residues. The germline CDR1 and CDR2 sequences are DFQATT and SNEGSKA (reference sequence). The CDR3 here is CSAFHEILAGDIQETQYF. CDR3 DNA sequence: TGCAGTGCTTTCCACGAGATACTAGCGGGGGACATCCAAGAGACCCAGTACTTC.

V gene TRBV27 combines with J gene TRBJ2-5; D may be TRBD2 (7 bases). Trimming pared 8 bases from V and 7 bases from J, leaving 20 bases between. This CDR3 has 14 residues. Germline CDR1 MNHEY, CDR2 SMNVEV (reference sequence). The CDR3 DNA sequence: TGTGCCAGCGGGGGGGACGGGGGGCCCCGGACCCAGTACTTC. Its protein is CASGGDGGPRTQYF.

This clonotype was observed a handful of times. The germline gene is not matched at one end of the junction; a read error may be the cause. CDR3 nucleotides: TGCGGTGCTAGAGATATAGGTGGGTCCTACGAGCAGTACTTC. Translation: CGARDIGGSYEQYF. The chain recombines TRBV20-1 with TRBJ2-7, with D uncertain. The CDR3 loop spans 14 amino acids. CDR1 and CDR2 (germline): DFQATT, SNEGSKA (reference sequence).

This clonotype was observed a handful of times. The chain joins TRBV4-1 to TRBJ1-2; no clear D. V dropped 3 bases and J dropped 5 bases, with 10 bases sitting between them. The CDR3 is made up of 13 amino acids. The germline V gene has CDR1 MGHRA and CDR2 YSYEKL. CDR3 in DNA: TGCGCCAGCAGCCAGGTCGTGGGGTATGGCTACACCTTC. It codes for CASSQVVGYGYTF.

Details on this clonotype: This may stem from a read error, because a much larger clone lies one nucleotide away. The J gene is TRBJ2-5, the V gene TRBV7-9, with TRBD1 identical over 7 bases. The germline CDR1 and CDR2 sequences are SEHNR and FQNEAQ (reference sequence). The V gene end was trimmed by 5 bases and the J gene end by 5 bases; junction bases not matched to a gene: 11. This CDR3 contains 15 residues. Written as DNA, the CDR3 is TGTGCCAGCAGCAACACAGGGGCCTGCGCGGAGACCCAGTACTTC. This encodes CASSNTGACAETQYF.

This clonotype has ten or more counts. This chain links TRBV20-1 with TRBJ2-7, with 11 positions matching TRBD2. Germline lookup yields CDR1 DFQATT and CDR2 SNEGSKA (reference sequence). V trimming: 4 bases; J trimming: 3 bases; junction bases outside the gene matches: 2. The CDR3 spans 13 residues. CDR3 residues: CSATLAGVYEQYF. For the CDR3, the DNA is TGCAGTGCTACACTAGCGGGAGTCTACGAGCAGTACTTC.